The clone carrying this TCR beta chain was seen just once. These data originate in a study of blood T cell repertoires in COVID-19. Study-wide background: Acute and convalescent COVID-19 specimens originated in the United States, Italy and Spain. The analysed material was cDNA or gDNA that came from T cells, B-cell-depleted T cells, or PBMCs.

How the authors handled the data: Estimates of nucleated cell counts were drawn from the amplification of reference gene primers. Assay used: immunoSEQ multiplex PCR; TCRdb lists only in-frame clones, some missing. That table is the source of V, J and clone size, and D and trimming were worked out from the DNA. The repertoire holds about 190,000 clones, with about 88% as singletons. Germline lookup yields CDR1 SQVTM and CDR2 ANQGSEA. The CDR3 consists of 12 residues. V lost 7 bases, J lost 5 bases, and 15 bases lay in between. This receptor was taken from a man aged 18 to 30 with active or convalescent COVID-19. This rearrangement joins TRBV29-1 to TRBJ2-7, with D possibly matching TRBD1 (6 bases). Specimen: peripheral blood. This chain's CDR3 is CSAGYRDHEQYF. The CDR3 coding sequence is TGCAGCGCCGGGTACAGGGATCACGAGCAGTACTTC.